This TCR beta chain was profiled in a study of T cell responses to AZD1222 COVID-19 vaccine. Study-wide points: Reportedly, nearly half the spike-specific TCRs target unmutated variant regions. At study baseline, merely several AZD1222 recipients were seropositive. Increased Spike-specific TCR breadth and depth were observed after two AZD1222 doses. There were mostly white British donors and more females than males, and clonal diversity was possibly underestimated.

Using immunoSEQ multiplex PCR, the repertoire was profiled, and TCRdb retains in-frame clones only, with some absent. The sample records approximately 130,000 clones, roughly 91% being singletons. Concerning this clone: What it recognizes is unknown.

J was trimmed by 6 bases and V by 1 base; bases with no gene match: 5. CDR1 and CDR2 (germline): SNHLY, FYNNEI. This CDR3 comprises 15 residues. The receptor comes from an adult in good health. V usage is TRBV2 and J usage is TRBJ2-1; 8 bases are a match to TRBD1. The starting material was peripheral blood, obtained on day 0 of MenACWY control vaccination. This CDR3 is CASSEVGQGSNEQFF. For the CDR3, the DNA is TGTGCCAGCAGTGAAGTCGGACAGGGATCCAATGAGCAGTTCTTC.